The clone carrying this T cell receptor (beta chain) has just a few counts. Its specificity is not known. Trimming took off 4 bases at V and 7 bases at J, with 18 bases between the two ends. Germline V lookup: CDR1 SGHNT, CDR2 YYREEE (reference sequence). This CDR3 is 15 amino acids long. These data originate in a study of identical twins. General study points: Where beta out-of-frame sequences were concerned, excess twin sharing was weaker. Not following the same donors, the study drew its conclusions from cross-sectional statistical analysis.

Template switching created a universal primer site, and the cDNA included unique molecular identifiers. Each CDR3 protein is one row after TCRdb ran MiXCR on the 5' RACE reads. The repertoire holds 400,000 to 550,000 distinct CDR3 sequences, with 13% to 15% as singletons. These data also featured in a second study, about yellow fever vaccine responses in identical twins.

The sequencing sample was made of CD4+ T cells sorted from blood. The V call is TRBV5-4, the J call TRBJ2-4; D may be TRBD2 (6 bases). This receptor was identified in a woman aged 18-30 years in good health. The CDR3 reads CASSQFRTKVNIQYF. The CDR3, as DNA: TGTGCCAGCAGCCAATTTCGGACTAAGGTTAACATTCAGTACTTC.